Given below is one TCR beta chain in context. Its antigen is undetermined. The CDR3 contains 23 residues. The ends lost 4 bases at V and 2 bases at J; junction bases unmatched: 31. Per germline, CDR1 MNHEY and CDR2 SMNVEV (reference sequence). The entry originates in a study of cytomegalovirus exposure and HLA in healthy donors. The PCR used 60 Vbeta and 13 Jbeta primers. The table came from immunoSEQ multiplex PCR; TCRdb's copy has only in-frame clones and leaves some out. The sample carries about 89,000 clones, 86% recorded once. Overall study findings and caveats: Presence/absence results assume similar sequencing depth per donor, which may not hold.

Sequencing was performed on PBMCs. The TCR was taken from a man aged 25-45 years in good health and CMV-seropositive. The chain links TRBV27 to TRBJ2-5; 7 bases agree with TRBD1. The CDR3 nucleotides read TGTGCCAGCAGTTCAGGGGGACCCATACGATCCGAGGAATCGATTCCCCCGCAAGAGACCCAGTACTTC. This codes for CASSSGGPIRSEESIPPQETQYF.